Below, one T cell receptor beta chain is given with its context. These data are taken from a study of blood T cell repertoires in COVID-19. For the study at large: Nucleic acid was either cDNA or gDNA, and it came from T cells, B-cell-depleted T cells, or PBMCs.

Trimming cost V 1 base and J 2 bases; bases outside gene matches: 8. Germline assignment: CDR1 SGHTS and CDR2 YDEGEE. The CDR3 has 16 amino acids. Per the study methods: Amplification of reference gene primers was used by the study to estimate nucleated cell counts. Some clones are missing from TCRdb's copy, which holds only in-frame ones; the method was immunoSEQ multiplex PCR. The V and J calls and clone size are taken from that table; D and trimming were inferred from the DNA. The table lists around 270,000 clones, approximately 88% of them singletons. Cohorts were assigned according to the clinical history that participants reported. All exposed participants met a person with COVID-19 within 2 weeks before entering the study.

Sequencing input: PBMCs or T cells enriched from blood (not recorded which). The chain recombines TRBV5-8 with TRBJ2-7, with 8 bases fitting TRBD2. This receptor was taken from a woman between 40 and 55 years old who had been exposed to COVID-19. CDR3 bases: TGTGCCAGCAGCTTGAGCGGGAGCAGTGTCCCCTACGAGCAGTACGTC. It translates to CASSLSGSSVPYEQYV.